One sample yielded the 18 T cell receptor beta chains listed below, sequenced in a study of T cells in Graves' hyperthyroidism and ophthalmopathy. TCR beta CDR3 regions were amplified from RNA. First-round RT-PCR targeting the TCR CDR3 was performed with the HTBI primer set. TCRdb reprocessed the multiplex PCR reads via MiXCR and lists one record per CDR3 protein. The repertoire consists of approximately 320,000 distinct CDR3 sequences, with around a sixth occurring once and the leading ten covering around 34%. Material for sequencing was blood. The source of these receptors is a man in his thirties or forties with Graves' hyperthyroidism.

This clonotype showed up many times. This rearrangement joins TRBV18 to TRBJ2-5; a weak D match, TRBD1 (7 bases). This CDR3 region has 16 residues. Trimming took 6 bases from V and 5 from J, leaving 22 bases between them. Germline loops: CDR1 KGHSH, CDR2 LQKENI. This CDR3 reads CASSSSGGGLRETQYF. The DNA of the CDR3 is TGTGCCAGCTCGTCCAGTGGAGGGGGCTTGCGGGAGACCCAGTACTTC.

This clonotype was seen repeatedly, ten times or more. J is TRBJ1-2 and V is TRBV6-1; 9 positions match TRBD1. Trimming cost V 2 bases and J 3 bases; bases outside gene matches: 10. Germline loops: CDR1 MNHNS, CDR2 SASEGT. The CDR3 loop spans 17 amino acids. The chain's CDR3 is CASSETGTGSLYYGYTF. Written as DNA, the CDR3 is TGTGCCAGCAGTGAAACCGGGACAGGGTCGTTATACTATGGCTACACCTTC.

The table lists this clonotype with many counts. The V gene is TRBV28, the J gene TRBJ2-7; no clear D gene. The length of the CDR3 is 15 residues. From germline, CDR1 is MDHEN and CDR2 SYDVKM. The V gene lost 2 bases and the J gene lost 1 base, with 12 bases spanning the gap. CDR3 region: CASSLPGAGSYEQYF. CDR3 sequence (DNA): TGTGCCAGCAGTTTACCGGGTGCCGGTTCCTACGAGCAGTACTTC.

The chain uses TRBV7-2 and TRBJ1-5; no reliable D call. Trimming pared 0 bases from V and 2 bases from J, leaving 11 bases between. Germline V gene lookup returns CDR1 SGHTA and CDR2 FQGNSA. The CDR3 runs to 16 residues. CDR3 amino acids: CASSLAVGRGNQPQHF. The CDR3 DNA reads TGTGCCAGCAGCTTAGCGGTGGGGAGGGGCAATCAGCCCCAGCATTTT.

This clonotype was picked up a small number of times. The rearrangement joins TRBV6-5 to TRBJ1-3; tentative D call: TRBD1 (5 bases). Germline CDR1 and CDR2: MNHEY and SVGAGI. V dropped 1 base and J dropped 0 bases, with 10 bases sitting between them. This CDR3 comprises 16 residues. CDR3 sequence reads: CASSYLGPLSGNTIYF. In DNA form, the CDR3 reads TGTGCCAGCAGTTACTTGGGACCGCTCTCTGGAAACACCATATATTTT.

This clonotype occurred many times. The rearrangement joins TRBV18 to TRBJ2-3, with TRBD1 as a possible D gene (5 bases). The CDR3 is made up of 16 amino acids. The V and J ends lost 0 bases and 4 bases respectively, with 14 bases between them. Germline lookup yields CDR1 KGHSH and CDR2 LQKENI. CDR3 sequence: CASSPPRSGIPDTQYF. In DNA, the CDR3 is TGTGCCAGCTCACCACCCCGGTCAGGGATTCCAGATACGCAGTATTTT.

The chain recombines TRBV7-9 with TRBJ1-6, with 9 bases lining up with TRBD1. Germline loops: CDR1 SEHNR, CDR2 FQNEAQ (reference sequence). Germline trimming cut 5 bases from V and 12 bases from J; bases unmatched to any gene: 11. The CDR3 is 15 amino acids. For the CDR3, the DNA is TGTGCCAGCAGCCCCACAGGACAGGGGCTATTACCCCTCCACTTT. Translating it yields CASSPTGQGLLPLHF.

The table lists this clonotype with many counts. The rearrangement links TRBV6-1 to TRBJ1-2; D ambiguous. The CDR3 totals 16 residues. CDR1 and CDR2 from the germline V gene are MNHNS and SASEGT. V lost 3 bases, J lost 3 bases, and 17 bases lay in between. The CDR3 sequence is CASSERHLWRYYGYTF. CDR3 nucleotides: TGTGCCAGCAGTGAGAGACACCTCTGGAGGTACTATGGCTACACCTTC.

This clonotype was seen ten or more times. This rearrangement joins TRBV28 to TRBJ2-1; a weak D match, TRBD2 (5 bases). From germline, CDR1 is MDHEN and CDR2 SYDVKM. The CDR3 sequence is 14 residues long. Trimming stripped 8 bases from V and 9 bases from J, with 20 bases between. The CDR3 DNA follows: TGTGCCAGCCTCCCGGGTCCGGTCCGGGGTGAGCAGTTCTTC. This sequence encodes CASLPGPVRGEQFF.

This clonotype was counted at least ten times. The chain has TRBV11-3 and TRBJ2-7; 7 nucleotides align to TRBD1. Per the germline V gene, CDR1 is SGHNT and CDR2 is YENEEA. The CDR3 extends over 19 amino acids. Losses at the gene ends were 2 bases for V and 2 bases for J; bases not matched to a gene: 18. As DNA, the CDR3 is TGTGCCAGCAGCTTAAGAGTTTCCGTAGGGCTGCAGGGGGCCTACGAGCAGTACTTC. Protein sequence: CASSLRVSVGLQGAYEQYF.

In this sample, this clonotype turned up many times. The chain uses TRBV7-9 and TRBJ2-5; D unresolved. This CDR3 has 10 residues. CDR1 SEHNR and CDR2 FQNEAQ come from the germline V gene (reference sequence). Trimming took 5 bases from V and 5 from J, leaving 3 bases between them. CDR3 DNA: TGTGCCAGCAGCCACGAGACCCAGTACTTC. It is translated as CASSHETQYF.

This clonotype was detected only a few times. The rearrangement links TRBV20-1 to TRBJ2-7; 7 bases fit TRBD1. CDR3 length: 18 amino acids. Germline V gene lookup returns CDR1 DFQATT and CDR2 SNEGSKA (reference sequence). Trimming cost V 1 base and J 0 bases; bases outside gene matches: 15. This CDR3 reads CSARVSGFWDSSSYEQYF. CDR3 DNA: TGCAGTGCTAGAGTTTCGGGGTTTTGGGACAGTAGCTCCTACGAGCAGTACTTC.

The table lists this clonotype with a few counts. The rearrangement links TRBV11-2 to TRBJ2-2; TRBD1 aligns across 7 bases. CDR3 length: 17 amino acids. V lost 5 bases, J lost 3 bases, and 12 bases stayed unmatched. The germline CDR1 and CDR2 sequences are SGHAT and FQNNGV. This CDR3 reads CASSPRGQTFYTGELFF. CDR3 nucleotides: TGTGCCAGCAGCCCTAGGGGACAGACGTTTTACACCGGGGAGCTGTTTTTT.

In this sample, this clonotype turned up a few times. V is TRBV29-1 and J is TRBJ2-2, with D perhaps assigned TRBD1 or TRBD2 (5 bases each). The CDR3 sequence is 13 residues long. CDR1 is SQVTM, CDR2 ANQGSEA, per germline. V shed 7 bases and J shed 3 bases, with 12 bases lying between them. The DNA of the CDR3 is TGCAGCGCCCGGGACGGTTACACCGGGGAGCTGTTTTTT. Amino acids: CSARDGYTGELFF.

Points on this clonotype: A much larger clone is a single base away; this may be a read error. The rearrangement uses TRBV19 and TRBJ1-3; tentatively, D is TRBD1 (5 bases). CDR1 LNHDA and CDR2 SQIVND come from the germline V gene (reference sequence). The CDR3 length is 14 residues. The CDR3, as DNA: TGTGCCAGTAGTATGGGGACCGCCGGAAACACCATGTATTTT. It codes for CASSMGTAGNTMYF.

This clonotype was detected ten times or more. The CDR3 protein is CATSMPGVAEAFF. CDR3 DNA: TGTGCCACCAGCATGCCAGGGGTGGCTGAAGCTTTCTTT. The rearrangement links TRBV15 to TRBJ1-1; D is possibly TRBD1 (6 bases). V was cut by 4 bases and J by 6 bases, with 12 bases left in between. The length of the CDR3 is 13 residues. From germline, CDR1 is LNHNV and CDR2 YYDKDF (reference sequence).

This clonotype was recorded many times. The CDR3 here is CASSNGQGKVNTEAFF. The CDR3 DNA sequence: TGTGCCAGCAGCAATGGACAGGGAAAGGTGAACACTGAAGCTTTCTTT. The V gene is TRBV5-4, the J gene TRBJ1-1; 8 bases agree with TRBD1. The germline V gene encodes CDR1 SGHNT and CDR2 YYREEE (reference sequence). Trimming took 4 bases from V and 0 from J; bases not matched to a gene: 8. The length of the CDR3 is 16 residues.

This clonotype turned up a few times. The chain carries TRBV29-1 and TRBJ2-7; D is undetermined. The CDR3 sequence is 13 residues long. V was shortened by 5 bases and J by 2 bases, with 13 bases between the two germline ends. Germline CDR1 SQVTM, CDR2 ANQGSEA. CDR3 protein: CSVSGAAAYEQYF. The CDR3 DNA reads TGCAGCGTTTCAGGAGCCGCCGCCTACGAGCAGTACTTC.